What follows are 21 T cell receptor beta chains derived from one specimen sequenced in a study of blood T cell repertoires in COVID-19. Profiled with immunoSEQ multiplex PCR; TCRdb holds only in-frame clones, not every one. The table includes roughly 380,000 clones, roughly 86% detected once. Sequencing used PBMCs or T cells enriched from blood (not recorded which). The source is a woman aged 30 to 39 who had been exposed to COVID-19.

The chain has TRBV27 and TRBJ2-3; D remains unclear. CDR1 and CDR2 from the germline V gene are MNHEY and SMNVEV (reference sequence). The CDR3 has 15 residues. The V end lost 2 bases, the J end lost 0 bases, and 9 bases lay between the germline ends. CDR3 coding DNA: TGTGCCAGCAGTTTAATCCAAACTAGCACAGATACGCAGTATTTT. This encodes CASSLIQTSTDTQYF.

The V call is TRBV30, the J call TRBJ1-2; D possibly corresponds to TRBD1 (6 bases). The germline V and J ends were trimmed by 5 bases and 3 bases, with 10 bases remaining between them. Germline V gene data show CDR1 as GTSNPN and CDR2 as SVGIG (reference sequence). The CDR3 runs 12 residues. CDR3 residues: CAWSDSHYGYTF. The CDR3 DNA reads as TGTGCCTGGTCGGACAGCCACTATGGCTACACCTTC.

CDR3 loop: CASSMGWGTSVYEQYF. In DNA form, the CDR3 reads TGTGCCAGCAGCATGGGGTGGGGGACTAGCGTTTACGAGCAGTACTTC. This rearrangement joins TRBV11-2 to TRBJ2-7, with 10 bases lining up with TRBD2. The CDR3 extends over 16 amino acids. Germline trimming cut 5 bases from V and 4 bases from J; bases unmatched to any gene: 11. Germline assignment: CDR1 SGHAT and CDR2 FQNNGV.

The genes are TRBV5-4 and TRBJ2-2; D unresolved. The CDR3 runs 14 residues. V lost 0 bases and J 1 base, leaving 4 bases between the germline ends. Germline assignment: CDR1 SGHNT and CDR2 YYREEE (reference sequence). The CDR3 DNA reads TGTGCCAGCAGCTTGGTCCAGAACACCGGGGAGCTGTTTTTT. Its translation is CASSLVQNTGELFF.

The rearrangement uses TRBV6-5 and TRBJ1-3; 8 bases are shared with TRBD1. The CDR3 is 15 amino acids. Germline lookup yields CDR1 MNHEY and CDR2 SVGAGI. J was trimmed by 1 base and V by 5 bases; bases with no gene match: 4. CDR3 coding DNA: TGTGCCAGCAGTCAAACAGGGGGATCTGGAAACACCATATATTTT. Protein: CASSQTGGSGNTIYF.

This clone has just one count. This chain uses TRBV5-1 with TRBJ2-1; 13 bases agree with TRBD2. Germline CDR1 reads SGHRS; CDR2 reads YFSETQ. This CDR3 is 15 amino acids long. Losses at the gene ends were 4 bases for V and 5 bases for J; bases not matched to a gene: 3. The CDR3 nucleotides read TGCGCCAGCAGCCCCGGGACTAGCGGGAACAATGAGCAGTTCTTC. Translation gives CASSPGTSGNNEQFF.

V and J are TRBV18 and TRBJ2-1; 9 bases are shared with TRBD2. The CDR3 extends over 13 amino acids. The ends lost 3 bases at V and 15 bases at J; junction bases unmatched: 9. CDR1 and CDR2 (germline): KGHSH, LQKENI. The DNA of the CDR3 is TGTGCCAGCTCACCGAGATCTAGCGGGATCACGTTCTTC. It yields the protein CASSPRSSGITFF.

The V call is TRBV6-5, the J call TRBJ2-1; TRBD2 agrees at 7 bases. CDR1 and CDR2 (germline): MNHEY, SVGAGI. The CDR3 totals 16 residues. J lost 5 bases, V lost 4 bases, and 11 bases had no gene match. CDR3 coding DNA: TGTGCCAGCAGTTCCCGTGGAGCGGGAAATCACAATGAGCAGTTCTTC. Amino acid sequence: CASSSRGAGNHNEQFF.

This clone was detected only once. The V call is TRBV5-1, the J call TRBJ2-3; 12 bases map to TRBD2. Germline trimming cut 2 bases from V and 6 bases from J; bases unmatched to any gene: 7. Germline CDR1 and CDR2: SGHRS and YFSETQ. The CDR3 totals 16 residues. In nucleotides, the CDR3 is TGCGCCAGCAGCTTCGGACTAGCGGGAATCTCTGATACGCAGTATTTT. Its translation: CASSFGLAGISDTQYF.

To note about this clone: The sample has other DNA sequences that encode this CDR3 too. The chain couples TRBV19 to TRBJ2-3; D not resolved. Trimming removed 3 bases at V and 4 bases at J, with 2 bases between. Germline V gives CDR1 LNHDA, CDR2 SQIVND (reference sequence). CDR3 length equals 11 residues. The CDR3 loop reads CASSISDTQYF. CDR3 coding DNA: TGTGCCAGTAGTATCTCAGATACGCAGTATTTT.

The chain combines TRBV5-6 with TRBJ1-5; 8 nucleotides agree with TRBD1. The CDR3 sequence is 17 residues long. The germline CDR1 and CDR2 sequences are SGHDT and YYEEEE. V lost 4 bases to trimming and J lost 0 bases; unmatched junction nucleotides: 9. The CDR3 region has the DNA TGTGCCAGCAGCACCAATGGCAGGGGGCTTAGCAATCAGCCCCAGCATTTT. Translating gives CASSTNGRGLSNQPQHF.

This chain connects TRBV5-1 to TRBJ1-3; 9 bases agree with TRBD1. The J segment lost 2 bases and the V segment lost 3 bases, leaving 0 bases of the junction unmatched. There are 14 residues in the CDR3. Germline-derived CDR1 and CDR2 are SGHRS and YFSETQ. The CDR3 DNA is TGCGCCAGCAGCTGGACAGGGGCTGGAAACACCATATATTTT. Residues: CASSWTGAGNTIYF.

V is TRBV12-5 and J is TRBJ1-2; unclear D gene. Germline V gives CDR1 LGHNT, CDR2 FRNRAP. The CDR3 spans 16 residues. V was cut by 2 bases and J by 8 bases, with 21 bases left in between. CDR3 nucleotides: TGTGCTAGTGGTTTGCCCTCGATCCCCGAAGTGGGCGGCTACACCTTC. The encoded protein is CASGLPSIPEVGGYTF.

This clone was counted a few times. CDR3 sequence (DNA): TGTGCCAGCTCACCAATTACGGGACAGGAGTATGGCTACACCTTC. Its protein is CASSPITGQEYGYTF. The chain uses TRBV18 and TRBJ1-2; 8 positions match TRBD1. CDR3 length equals 15 residues. The V gene end was trimmed by 2 bases and the J gene end by 5 bases; junction bases not matched to a gene: 7. Germline-derived CDR1 and CDR2 are KGHSH and LQKENI.

The chain employs TRBV19 and TRBJ2-7; a possible D gene is TRBD2 (6 bases). The CDR3 is made up of 17 amino acids. V lost 2 bases and J lost 5, with 22 bases in between. Germline CDR1 reads LNHDA; CDR2 reads SQIVND (reference sequence). As DNA, the CDR3 is TGTGCCAGTAGTATATGGGGGGTCAGGTCATCCCTCAACGAGCAGTACTTC. It specifies CASSIWGVRSSLNEQYF.

The J gene is TRBJ2-5, the V gene TRBV5-1; 7 nucleotides agree with TRBD1. The CDR3 covers 14 residues. Per germline, CDR1 SGHRS and CDR2 YFSETQ. With 0 bases clipped from V and 5 bases from J, the junction kept 4 bases outside the gene matches. In DNA form, the CDR3 reads TGCGCCAGCAGCTTGGCAGGACAGGTGGAGACCCAGTACTTC. Encoded protein: CASSLAGQVETQYF. Full variable domain (outside the CDR3, taken from reference TRBV5-1 and TRBJ2-5): KAGVTQTPRYLIKTRGQQVTLSCSPISGHRSVSWYQQTPGQGLQFLFEYFSETQRNKGNFPGRFSGRQFSNSRSEMNVSTLELGDSALYLCASSLAGQVETQYFGPGTRLLVL.

This clone was observed once. The chain has TRBV7-8 and TRBJ1-1, with D hard to call. The length of the CDR3 is 13 residues. With 2 bases removed from V and 11 bases from J, the gap between germline ends came to 15 bases. Germline V gene lookup returns CDR1 SGHVS and CDR2 FQNEAQ. The CDR3 here is CASSLNRDPGAFF. The CDR3 DNA reads TGTGCCAGCAGCTTAAACAGAGACCCTGGGGCTTTCTTT.

In its sample, this clone was seen a few times. One end of the junction varies from germline; a read error may be responsible. For the CDR3, the DNA is TGTGCTAGCAGCTTAACGGGGGGGCCCTACAATGAGCAGTTCTTC. This gives the protein CASSLTGGPYNEQFF. The gene calls are TRBV7-7 and TRBJ2-1; 8 bases match TRBD2. Germline CDR1 and CDR2: SSHAT and FNYEAQ (reference sequence). The CDR3 covers 15 residues.

The chain has TRBV27 and TRBJ2-3; 8 bases line up with TRBD2. The CDR3 is 10 amino acids. Unmatched junction bases numbered 7, after V lost 11 bases and J lost 12 bases. The germline CDR1 and CDR2 sequences are MNHEY and SMNVEV (reference sequence). The CDR3 region has the DNA TGTGCCTGCGGGACTAGATTACAGTATTTT. Protein: CACGTRLQYF.

As DNA, the CDR3 is TGTGCCAGCAGTTGGGACAGTGAAGCTTTCTTT. The encoded protein is CASSWDSEAFF. V is TRBV28 and J is TRBJ1-1; TRBD1 aligns across 7 bases. Trimming cost V 4 bases and J 7 bases; bases outside gene matches: 0. This CDR3 has 11 residues. Germline-derived CDR1 and CDR2 are MDHEN and SYDVKM.

V and J are TRBV29-1 and TRBJ2-2, with TRBD2 matching 9 bases. The CDR3 loop spans 20 amino acids. CDR1 and CDR2 from the germline V gene are SQVTM and ANQGSEA. The V segment lost 6 bases and the J segment 3 bases; nucleotides outside the gene matches: 23. The CDR3 DNA sequence: TGCAGCGTCGGCGGCCTAGTGGGCTCTAGCGGGAAAGACCACACCGGGGAGCTGTTTTTT. Protein: CSVGGLVGSSGKDHTGELFF.